Sequencing of this T cell receptor beta chain was carried out in a study of blood T cells in healthy people across ages. On the study more broadly: Template switching captured about one barcoded beta molecule per two T cells. Study-level findings and limits: Diversity of TCR beta correlated strongly with naive T cell percentage. Expanded clonotype shifts may have been confounded, as the donors had an unknown CMV status.

For this clonotype: Antigen specificity is unknown.

Then a second PCR, running about 6 to 12 cycles, was carried out with a sample-barcoded 5' primer and a J-beta primer mix. Through a template-switch adaptor with 12 random nucleotides, each cDNA molecule received a tag. TCRdb processed the 5' RACE reads anew with MiXCR; each CDR3 protein has one entry. Counted here are around 990,000 distinct CDR3 sequences, roughly 24% occurring once; the ten biggest clones make up 0.65% to 0.95%. The germline V and J ends were trimmed by 0 bases and 8 bases, with 10 bases remaining between them. In germline, CDR1 is KGHSH, CDR2 LQKENI. CDR3 length equals 14 residues. This sample was shared with a second study, whose subject was T cells of mothers and their children.

This receptor was identified in a girl under 10 years old in good health. The material sequenced was blood. J is TRBJ1-4 and V is TRBV18; D is undetermined. The CDR3 region is CASSPPEGGEKLFF. The CDR3 region has the DNA TGTGCCAGCTCACCACCGGAAGGTGGGGAAAAACTGTTTTTT.